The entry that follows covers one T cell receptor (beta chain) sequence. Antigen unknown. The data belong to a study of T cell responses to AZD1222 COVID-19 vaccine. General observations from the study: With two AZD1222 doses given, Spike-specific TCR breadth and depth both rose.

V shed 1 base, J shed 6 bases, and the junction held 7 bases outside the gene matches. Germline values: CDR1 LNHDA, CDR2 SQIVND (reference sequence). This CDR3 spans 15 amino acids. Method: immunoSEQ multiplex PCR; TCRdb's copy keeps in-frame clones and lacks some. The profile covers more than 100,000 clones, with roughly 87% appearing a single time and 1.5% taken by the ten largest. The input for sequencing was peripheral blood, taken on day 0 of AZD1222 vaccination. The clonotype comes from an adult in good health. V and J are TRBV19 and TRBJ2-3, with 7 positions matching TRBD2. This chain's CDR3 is CASSIGGGGADTQYF. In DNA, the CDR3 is TGTGCCAGTAGTATAGGGGGGGGAGGTGCCGATACGCAGTATTTT.